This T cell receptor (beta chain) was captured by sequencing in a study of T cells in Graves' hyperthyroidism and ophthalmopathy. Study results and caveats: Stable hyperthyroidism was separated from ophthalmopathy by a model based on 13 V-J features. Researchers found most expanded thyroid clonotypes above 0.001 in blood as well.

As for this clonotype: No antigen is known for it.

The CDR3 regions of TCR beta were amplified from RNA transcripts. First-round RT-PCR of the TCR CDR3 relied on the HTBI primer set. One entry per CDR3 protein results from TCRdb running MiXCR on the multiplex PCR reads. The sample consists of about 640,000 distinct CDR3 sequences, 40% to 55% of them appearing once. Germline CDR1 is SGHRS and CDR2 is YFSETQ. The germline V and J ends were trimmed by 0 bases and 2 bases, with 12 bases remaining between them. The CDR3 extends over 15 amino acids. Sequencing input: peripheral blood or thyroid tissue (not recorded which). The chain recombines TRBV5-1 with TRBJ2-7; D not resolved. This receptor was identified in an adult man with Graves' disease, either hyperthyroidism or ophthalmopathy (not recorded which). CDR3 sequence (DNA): TGCGCCAGCAGCTTGGGATCGGCGGCCACCTACGAGCAGTACTTC. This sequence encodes CASSLGSAATYEQYF.